Below, 5 T cell receptor beta chains from the same sample are listed, as sequenced in a study of response to subunit inactivated influenza vaccine. TCRdb ran MiXCR on the RT-PCR reads and lists one entry per CDR3 protein. Here the sample spans about 800,000 distinct CDR3 sequences, less than 25% being singletons. Material: PBMCs from blood, obtained roughly 5 days after vaccination. All receptors come from a man aged 45-65 years who received an inactivated influenza vaccine.

This chain links TRBV30 with TRBJ2-3; D is uncertain. CDR1 and CDR2 from the germline V gene are GTSNPN and SVGIG (reference sequence). V lost 2 bases and J 1 base, leaving 7 bases between the germline ends. The CDR3 length is 13 residues. The CDR3 bases are TGTGCCTGGAGTTCACAGCGCACAGATACGCAGTATTTT. Translating gives CAWSSQRTDTQYF.

This sequence joins TRBV24-1 and TRBJ2-2; 9 nucleotides agree with TRBD1. Trimming took 1 base from V and 4 from J; bases not matched to a gene: 3. Germline V gene sequence: CDR1 KGHDR, CDR2 SFDVKD. The CDR3 is made up of 16 amino acids. CDR3 in DNA: TGTGCCACCAGTGATTTTGACAGGGGGACCACCGGGGAGCTGTTTTTT. Translating it yields CATSDFDRGTTGELFF.

This clonotype was observed a few times. The CDR3 reads CASSDAGGPYNEQFF. CDR3 DNA sequence: TGTGCCAGCAGTGATGCGGGAGGGCCCTACAATGAGCAGTTCTTC. This chain connects TRBV2 to TRBJ2-1; 9 bases match TRBD2. Germline V lookup: CDR1 SNHLY, CDR2 FYNNEI. CDR3 size: 15 residues. Trimming removed 3 bases from V and 2 bases from J; junction bases left unmatched: 2.

This rearrangement joins TRBV7-9 to TRBJ2-3; D is perhaps TRBD1 or TRBD2 (5 bases each). Germline V gene data show CDR1 as SEHNR and CDR2 as FQNEAQ (reference sequence). Trimming cost V 0 bases and J 4 bases, with 11 bases left between them. The CDR3 contains 15 residues. The CDR3 DNA reads TGTGCCAGCAGCTTAGCGCTCGGGGCTGCAGATACGCAGTATTTT. This encodes CASSLALGAADTQYF.

The V and J genes are TRBV29-1 and TRBJ2-1, with TRBD2 matching 9 bases. The CDR3 has 16 residues. The V and J ends lost 1 base and 9 bases, in that order; junction bases with no gene match: 13. Per germline, CDR1 SQVTM and CDR2 ANQGSEA. CDR3 DNA sequence: TGCAGCGTTGAAGCAGGTATAGCGGGAGAATTCAGTGAGCAGTTCTTC. This translates into CSVEAGIAGEFSEQFF.